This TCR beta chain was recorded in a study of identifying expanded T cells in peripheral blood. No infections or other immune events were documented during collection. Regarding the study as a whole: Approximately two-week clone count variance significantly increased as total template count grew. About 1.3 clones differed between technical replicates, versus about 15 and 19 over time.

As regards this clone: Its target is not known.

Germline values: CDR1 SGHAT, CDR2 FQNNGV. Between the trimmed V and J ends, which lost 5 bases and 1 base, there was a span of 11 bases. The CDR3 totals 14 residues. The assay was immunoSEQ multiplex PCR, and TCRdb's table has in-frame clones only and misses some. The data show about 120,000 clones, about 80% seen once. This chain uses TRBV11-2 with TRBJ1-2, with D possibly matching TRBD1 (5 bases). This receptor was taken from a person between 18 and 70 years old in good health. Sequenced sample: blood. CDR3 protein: CASSRPGGNYGYTF. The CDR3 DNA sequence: TGTGCCAGCAGCCGCCCCGGGGGTAACTATGGCTACACCTTC. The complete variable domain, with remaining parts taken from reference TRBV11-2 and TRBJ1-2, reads EAGVAQSPRYKIIEKRQSVAFWCNPISGHATLYWYQQILGQGPKLLIQFQNNGVVDDSQLPKDRFSAERLKGVDSTLKIQPAKLEDSAVYLCASSRPGGNYGYTFGSGTRLTVV.